The source of this TCR beta chain is a study of blood T cell repertoires in COVID-19. Study background: From the United States, Italy and Spain came samples of acute and convalescent COVID-19. The cDNA or gDNA used as material had been derived from T cells, B-cell-depleted T cells, or PBMCs.

The CDR3 spans 16 residues. V was clipped by 1 base and J by 1 base, with 14 bases between them. Germline loops: CDR1 SEHNR, CDR2 FQNEAQ (reference sequence). As processed by the authors: It was from reference gene primer amplification that nucleated cell counts were estimated. Assay used: immunoSEQ multiplex PCR; TCRdb lists only in-frame clones, some missing. That table supplies the V and J calls and clone size; D and trimming were determined from the DNA. The sample records 120,000 to 150,000 clones, about 84% being singletons. This sequence was found in a man aged 55 to 70 with active or convalescent COVID-19. The rearrangement links TRBV7-9 to TRBJ2-7; TRBD1 is a possible D gene (5 bases). The sample consisted of peripheral blood. The CDR3 bases are TGTGCCAGCAGCTTAGTATCTGGGGCAGGATCCTACGAGCAGTACTTC. This sequence encodes CASSLVSGAGSYEQYF.